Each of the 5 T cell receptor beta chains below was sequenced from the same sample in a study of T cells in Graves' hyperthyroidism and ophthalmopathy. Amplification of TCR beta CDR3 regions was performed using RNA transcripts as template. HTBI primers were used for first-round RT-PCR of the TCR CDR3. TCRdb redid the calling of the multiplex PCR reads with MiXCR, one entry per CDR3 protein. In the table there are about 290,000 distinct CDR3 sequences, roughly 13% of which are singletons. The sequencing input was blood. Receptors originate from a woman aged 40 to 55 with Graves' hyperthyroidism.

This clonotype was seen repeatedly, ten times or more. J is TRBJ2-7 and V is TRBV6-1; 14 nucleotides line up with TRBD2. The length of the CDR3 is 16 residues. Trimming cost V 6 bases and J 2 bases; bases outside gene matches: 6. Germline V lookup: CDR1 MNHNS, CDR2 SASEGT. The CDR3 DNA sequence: TGTGCCAGCAGGGGGACTAGCGGGAGAGGGACCTACGAGCAGTACTTC. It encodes CASRGTSGRGTYEQYF.

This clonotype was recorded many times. The CDR3 spells CASSQQIEETQYF. The CDR3, as DNA: TGTGCCAGCAGCCAACAGATAGAAGAGACCCAGTACTTC. This chain uses TRBV3-1 with TRBJ2-5; D not resolved. The CDR3 has 13 residues. The germline CDR1 and CDR2 sequences are LGHDT and YNNKEL (reference sequence). V was shortened by 2 bases and J by 3 bases, with 7 bases between the two germline ends.

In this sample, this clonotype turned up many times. In DNA form, the CDR3 reads TGTGCCAGCAGTTTCGGACTACGGGGGAGAGGGGAGACCCAGTACTTC. It yields the protein CASSFGLRGRGETQYF. The chain couples TRBV12-3 or TRBV12-4 to TRBJ2-5; perhaps TRBD2 as D (6 bases). The ends were cut back, 3 bases at V and 5 bases at J, with 19 bases in the middle. The CDR3 loop spans 16 amino acids.

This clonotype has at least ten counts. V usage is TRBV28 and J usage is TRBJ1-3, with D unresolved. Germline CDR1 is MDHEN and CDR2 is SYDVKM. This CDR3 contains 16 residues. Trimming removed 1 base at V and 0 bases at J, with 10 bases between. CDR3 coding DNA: TGTGCCAGCAGTTTATCCCCCGGGCACTCTGGAAACACCATATATTTT. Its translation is CASSLSPGHSGNTIYF.

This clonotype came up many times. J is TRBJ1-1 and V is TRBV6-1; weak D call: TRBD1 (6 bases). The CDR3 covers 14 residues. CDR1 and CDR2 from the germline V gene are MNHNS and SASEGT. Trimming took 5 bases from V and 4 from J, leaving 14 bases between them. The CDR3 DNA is TGTGCCAGCAGTTCAGATGGAGGGGGCACTGAAGCTTTCTTT. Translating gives CASSSDGGGTEAFF.